The 2 T cell receptor beta chains below all came from one sample that was sequenced in a study of T-cell reconstitution after alpha-beta-depleted transplantation in children (dated by TCRdb to 2016 to 2018). The treatment or condition label on this specimen signifies: allogeneic hematopoietic cell transplantation with graft depleted of TCRalphabeta T cells and CD19 B cells. Library preparation was by PCR. Data came from an Illumina HiSeq 2500. Molecular barcoding was employed in the preparation of TCR libraries, with unique molecular identifiers being used to normalize TCRbeta repertoire quantification. Starting from the raw public reads, TCRdb applied fastp trimming at Q25, assembled clones with MiXCR and retained in-frame beta chains. When rows share a CDR3 protein, they turn into one entry using the most common DNA and genes. Within this sample are 780,000 or so distinct CDR3 sequences, with under 20% of them counted one time only. Just under 5% of the sample is held by the ten biggest clonotypes.

The sequencing here drew on PBMCs, mostly from graft donor cells, taken 360 days after TCRalphabeta/CD19-depleted stem cell transplant. Receptors were obtained from a male patient younger than 18 who had a stem cell transplant for acute lymphoblastic leukemia, so the T cells may come from the graft donor.

Ten or more counts support this clonotype. The V gene is TRBV5-1, the J gene TRBJ2-7; 7 positions match TRBD1. Looked up from germline, CDR1 is SGHRS and CDR2 is YFSETQ. The CDR3 spans 13 residues. The junction had 3 bases not matched to a gene; V was cut back by 3 bases and J by 3 bases. The CDR3 sequence: CASSWTGGYEQYF. Here the CDR3 DNA reads TGCGCCAGCAGCTGGACAGGAGGCTACGAGCAGTACTTC.

This clonotype has a count of ten or more. The J gene is TRBJ2-6, the V gene TRBV7-2, with D tentatively TRBD2 (6 bases). The ends were cut back, 3 bases at V and 0 bases at J, with 9 bases in the middle. Germline CDR1 reads SGHTA; CDR2 reads FQGNSA. The CDR3 is 16 amino acids. DNA of the CDR3: TGTGCCAGCAGCTTCCCGGGGGTCTCTGGGGCCAACGTCCTGACTTTC. It translates to CASSFPGVSGANVLTF.